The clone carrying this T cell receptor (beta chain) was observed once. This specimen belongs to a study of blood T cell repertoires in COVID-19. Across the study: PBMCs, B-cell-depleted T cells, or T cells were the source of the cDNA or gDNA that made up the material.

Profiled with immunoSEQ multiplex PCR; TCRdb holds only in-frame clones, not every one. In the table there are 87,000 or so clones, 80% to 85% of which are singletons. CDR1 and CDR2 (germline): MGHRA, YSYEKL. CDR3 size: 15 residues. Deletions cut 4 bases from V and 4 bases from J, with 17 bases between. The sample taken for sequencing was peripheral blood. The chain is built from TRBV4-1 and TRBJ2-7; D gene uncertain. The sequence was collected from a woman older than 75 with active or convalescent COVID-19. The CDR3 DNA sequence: TGCGCCAGCAGCCCACAAAGAGGATTACAATACGAGCAGTACTTC. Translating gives CASSPQRGLQYEQYF.